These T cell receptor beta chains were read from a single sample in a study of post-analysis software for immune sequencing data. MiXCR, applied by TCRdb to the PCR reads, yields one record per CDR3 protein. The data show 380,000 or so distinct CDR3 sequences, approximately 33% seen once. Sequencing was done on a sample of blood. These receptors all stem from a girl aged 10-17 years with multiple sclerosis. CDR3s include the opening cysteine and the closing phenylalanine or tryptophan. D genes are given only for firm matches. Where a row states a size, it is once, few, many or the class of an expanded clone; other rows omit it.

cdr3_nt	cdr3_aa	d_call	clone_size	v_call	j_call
TGTGCCAGCAGCCCTTCTCGGGATGATCAAACCCAGCATTTT	CASSPSRDDQTQHF	-	few	TRBV12-3/TRBV12-4	TRBJ1-5
TGTGCCAGCAGCTTACTAGGACAGGGGAGTAATGAAAAACTGTTTTTT	CASSLLGQGSNEKLFF	TRBD1	few	TRBV7-2	TRBJ1-4
TGTGCCAGCAGCCGGAGTCTGGGTGGAGATACGCAGTATTTT	CASSRSLGGDTQYF	-	once	TRBV7-2	TRBJ2-3
TGCAGTGCTAAAACTAGCGGGGGGGCCGATGAGCAGTTCTTC	CSAKTSGGADEQFF	TRBD2	few	TRBV20-1	TRBJ2-1
TGTGCCAGCAGTTTACCTCTAGCCAAAAACATTCAGTACTTC	CASSLPLAKNIQYF	-	few	TRBV12-3/TRBV12-4	TRBJ2-4
TGCAGTGCTAGAGAAGTCAGTGGCAGCCTATGGGGGCAGTTCTTC	CSAREVSGSLWGQFF	-	-	TRBV20-1	TRBJ2-1
TGTGCCAGCAGTTACCGGGGGATCCCGGGGAATGAGCAGTTCTTC	CASSYRGIPGNEQFF	-	-	TRBV6-5	TRBJ2-1
TGTGCCAGCAGTTACCCTCGGAGCGGGGGGGCGGTTGAGCAGTTCTTC	CASSYPRSGGAVEQFF	TRBD2	-	TRBV6-6	TRBJ2-1
TGTGCCAGCAGCCGGACAAGCTCAGATACGCAGTATTTT	CASSRTSSDTQYF	-	few	TRBV7-2	TRBJ2-3
TGCAGTGCTAGGGTCGTGGGGGGGCCGACGGAGACCCAGTACTTC	CSARVVGGPTETQYF	-	once	TRBV20-1	TRBJ2-5
TGTGCCAGCAGCCAAGACCCGGGACTAGCGGGGGGCATGAATACGCAGTATTTT	CASSQDPGLAGGMNTQYF	TRBD2	few	TRBV4-2	TRBJ2-3
TGTGCCAGCAGTTTGGGCTTAGGGGTAACGACAGATACGCAGTATTTT	CASSLGLGVTTDTQYF	-	-	TRBV12-3/TRBV12-4	TRBJ2-3
TGTGCCAGCAGCGCAGGGACAGGGTTTGGCTACACCTTC	CASSAGTGFGYTF	TRBD1	few	TRBV3-1	TRBJ1-2
TGTGCCAGCAGTTTCGTAGCTGGGGAGACCCAGTACTTC	CASSFVAGETQYF	-	-	TRBV12-3/TRBV12-4	TRBJ2-5